This entry lists 16 T cell receptor beta chains sequenced from one sample in a study of spatial heterogeneity in lung cancer. Sample time point: blood at routine non-recurrence follow-up after resection. Unsorted whole RNA from tumor, nontumor lung or frozen PBMC underwent sequencing. TCRdb re-derived calls from the 5' RACE reads in MiXCR, one entry per CDR3 protein. The sample records under 150,000 distinct CDR3 sequences, approximately 12% being singletons. Here the sequenced sample was PBMCs, taken at follow-up. These receptor sequences come from a male donor with early-stage non-small cell lung cancer.

This clonotype has just a few counts. The chain combines TRBV5-5 with TRBJ2-7, with D perhaps matching TRBD2 (5 bases). V was clipped by 6 bases and J by 2 bases, with 21 bases between them. Germline CDR1 and CDR2: SGHKS and YYEKEE (reference sequence). This CDR3 spans 16 amino acids. The CDR3 DNA reads as TGTGCCAGCATCGGACTCGGCACCTTTTCCCCCTACGAGCAGTACTTC. Amino acid sequence: CASIGLGTFSPYEQYF.

The V and J genes are TRBV3-1 and TRBJ2-5; D may be TRBD1 (5 bases). The CDR3 length is 14 residues. Germline CDR1 is LGHDT and CDR2 is YNNKEL (reference sequence). The V and J ends lost 2 bases and 5 bases respectively, with 12 bases between them. The CDR3 sequence: CASSQNQGAETQYF. The CDR3 DNA reads as TGTGCCAGCAGCCAAAACCAGGGCGCGGAGACCCAGTACTTC.

There are many counts of this clonotype. CDR3 region: CASSPPGLSYEQYF. For the CDR3, the DNA is TGTGCCAGCAGTCCCCCAGGTTTATCCTACGAGCAGTACTTC. The gene calls are TRBV6-2 or TRBV6-3 and TRBJ2-7; no clear D. V lost 5 bases, J lost 1 base, and 12 bases lay in between. Per germline, CDR1 MNHEY and CDR2 SVGEGT. CDR3 length: 14 amino acids.

In its sample, this clonotype was seen a few times. This rearrangement joins TRBV4-2 to TRBJ1-1; TRBD1 aligns across 7 bases. Trimming cost V 3 bases and J 4 bases; bases outside gene matches: 11. This CDR3 is built from 16 residues. Per germline, CDR1 LGHNA and CDR2 YNFKEQ. The CDR3 sequence: CASSHVFRAGGTEAFF. The CDR3 region has the DNA TGTGCCAGCAGCCATGTGTTCAGGGCAGGGGGCACTGAAGCTTTCTTT.

This clonotype was picked up a small number of times. V and J are TRBV6-1 and TRBJ1-1; the D gene is possibly TRBD1 (5 bases). Between the trimmed V and J ends, which lost 8 bases and 1 base, there was a span of 11 bases. CDR3 length equals 13 residues. Germline V gene sequence: CDR1 MNHNS, CDR2 SASEGT. Here the CDR3 reads CASLGQGNTEAFF. CDR3 in DNA: TGTGCCAGCCTGGGCCAGGGGAACACTGAAGCTTTCTTT.

This clonotype was counted at least ten times. The V gene is TRBV29-1, the J gene TRBJ2-2; D gene uncertain. The length of the CDR3 is 12 residues. V gave up 6 bases and J gave up 7 bases, with 12 bases separating them. Germline CDR1 SQVTM, CDR2 ANQGSEA. This CDR3 is CSVNHLGGELFF. The CDR3 bases are TGCAGCGTCAACCACTTGGGCGGGGAGCTGTTTTTT.

The table lists this clonotype with many counts. The chain uses TRBV7-9 and TRBJ2-4, with TRBD2 matching over 7 bases. This CDR3 spans 18 amino acids. The germline V gene has CDR1 SEHNR and CDR2 FQNEAQ (reference sequence). V lost 5 bases, J lost 7 bases, and 20 bases stayed unmatched. The CDR3 is CASSALVGRRGDVNIQYF. The CDR3 region has the DNA TGTGCCAGCAGCGCTCTAGTGGGTCGACGGGGGGACGTGAACATTCAGTACTTC.

This clonotype came up many times. The rearrangement uses TRBV9 and TRBJ1-2, with 10 bases matching TRBD1. V was pared by 0 bases and J by 8 bases, with 7 bases of the junction left unmatched. CDR1 and CDR2 from the germline V gene are SGDLS and YYNGEE. CDR3 length: 15 amino acids. The CDR3 DNA reads TGTGCCAGCAGCGTAGATGGACAGGGGGTTGGCGGCTACACCTTC. This gives the protein CASSVDGQGVGGYTF.

This clonotype was observed many times. V is TRBV3-1 and J is TRBJ2-2; maybe TRBD2 (5 bases). V was clipped by 4 bases and J by 4 bases, with 13 bases between them. CDR3 length equals 15 residues. CDR1 and CDR2 (germline): LGHDT, YNNKEL (reference sequence). CDR3 region: CASSLGSPATGELFF. DNA of the CDR3: TGTGCCAGCAGCCTTGGGAGTCCGGCCACCGGGGAGCTGTTTTTT.

This clonotype appeared many times. This chain joins TRBV20-1 and TRBJ2-2; tentative D call: TRBD2 (6 bases). Trimming shortened V by 2 bases and J by 5 bases, and 18 bases separated the two germline ends. Germline V gives CDR1 DFQATT, CDR2 SNEGSKA (reference sequence). The CDR3 is 16 amino acids. CDR3 sequence (DNA): TGCAGTGCTAGATCCAGACTAGAAGGAGTGACCGGGGAGCTGTTTTTT. As protein: CSARSRLEGVTGELFF.

This clonotype occurred a few times. The chain combines TRBV20-1 with TRBJ2-3; TRBD2 matches at 10 bases. J gave up 4 bases and V 0 bases, and 13 bases lay outside the gene matches. Germline CDR1 DFQATT, CDR2 SNEGSKA (reference sequence). The length of the CDR3 is 18 residues. The chain's CDR3 is CSARDPKRGGRVADTQYF. CDR3 in DNA: TGCAGTGCTAGAGATCCTAAGCGGGGGGGCCGGGTAGCAGATACGCAGTATTTT.

Here the CDR3 DNA reads TGTGCCAGCAGCTCTTCAGGGAGTTCTGGAAACACCATATATTTT. Translating gives CASSSSGSSGNTIYF. V usage is TRBV11-2 and J usage is TRBJ1-3, with D tentatively TRBD1 (5 bases). V shed 4 bases and J shed 1 base, with 11 bases lying between them. Per germline, CDR1 SGHAT and CDR2 FQNNGV. The CDR3 contains 15 residues.

The rearrangement joins TRBV7-2 to TRBJ1-2; TRBD1 matches at 8 bases. The CDR3 totals 14 residues. Germline V lookup: CDR1 SGHTA, CDR2 FQGNSA. After removal of 4 bases from V and 8 bases from J, the junction contained 9 bases not matched to a gene. Here the CDR3 reads CASSSTGGNVGYTF. The DNA for the CDR3 is TGTGCCAGCAGCTCCACAGGGGGAAACGTCGGCTACACCTTC.

The V call is TRBV4-1, the J call TRBJ1-3, with TRBD1 as a possible D gene (5 bases). Germline V CDR1 and CDR2: MGHRA, YSYEKL. The length of the CDR3 is 14 residues. V lost 0 bases and J lost 9, with 12 bases in between. CDR3 nucleotide sequence: TGCGCCAGCAGCCAAGATCCGACGGGGGGCACCATATATTTT. It is translated as CASSQDPTGGTIYF.

V usage is TRBV27 and J usage is TRBJ2-5, with TRBD2 matching 7 bases. CDR1 and CDR2 from the germline V gene are MNHEY and SMNVEV (reference sequence). After removal of 1 base from V and 7 bases from J, the junction contained 12 bases not matched to a gene. This CDR3 has 16 amino acids. The CDR3 nucleotides read TGTGCCAGCAGTTTATGGGCGGGGGAACCCCGAGGGACCCAGTACTTC. It specifies CASSLWAGEPRGTQYF.

The chain is built from TRBV6-5 and TRBJ1-1; D not resolved. Germline loops: CDR1 MNHEY, CDR2 SVGAGI. V was cut by 0 bases and J by 0 bases, with 8 bases left in between. The CDR3 extends over 15 amino acids. DNA for the CDR3: TGTGCCAGCAGTTACTCTGTGGCGTTGAACACTGAAGCTTTCTTT. This codes for CASSYSVALNTEAFF.